The 25 T cell receptor beta chains reported below all come from one sample, sequenced in a study of shared clonotypes between healthy human individuals (dated by TCRdb to 2019 to 2021). The protocol used for the library was the immunoSEQ multiplex PCR assay. Sourced from immuneACCESS, this table was stored by TCRdb with only in-frame sequences that have V and J called. A share of the clones is absent; for the studies checked, an unresolved V gene accounts for under half, and the remainder has no known explanation. The table for this sample lists roughly 700,000 clones; around 74% of them were counted only once. Jointly, the top ten make up approximately 1.6% of the sample. Sequencing input: memory CD4+ T cells sorted from blood. The meaning of the sample's cell subset or site label: CD45RA-negative fraction. The receptors come from a woman aged 25 to 39 in good health.

The V gene is TRBV28, the J gene TRBJ2-6; the D is unclear. V was clipped by 3 bases and J by 0 bases, with 6 bases between them. CDR3 length: 15 amino acids. Per germline, CDR1 MDHEN and CDR2 SYDVKM. CDR3 in amino acids: CASSFPSSGANVLTF. The CDR3 nucleotides read TGTGCCAGCAGTTTTCCCAGCTCTGGGGCCAACGTCCTGACTTTC. The whole variable domain, filled in from reference TRBV28 and TRBJ2-6, reads DVKVTQSSRYLVKRTGEKVFLECVQDMDHENMFWYRQDPGLGLRLIYFSYDVKMKEKGDIPEGYSVSREKKERFSLILESASTNQTSMYLCASSFPSSGANVLTFGAGSRLTVL.

The rearrangement links TRBV7-9 to TRBJ2-1; 14 nucleotides match TRBD2. This CDR3 comprises 17 residues. CDR1 and CDR2 from the germline V gene are SEHNR and FQNEAQ (reference sequence). The V and J ends lost 5 bases and 9 bases, in that order; junction bases with no gene match: 12. In DNA, the CDR3 is TGTGCCAGCAGCCTTGGGACTAGCGGGAGTCCCCTTCCTGAGCAGTTCTTC. Its protein is CASSLGTSGSPLPEQFF. Variable domain in full (rest from reference TRBV7-9 and TRBJ2-1): DTGVSQNPRHKITKRGQNVTFRCDPISEHNRLYWYRQTLGQGPEFLTYFQNEAQLEKSRLLSDRFSAERPKGSFSTLEIQRTEQGDSAMYLCASSLGTSGSPLPEQFFGPGTRLTVL.

This chain connects TRBV7-6 to TRBJ1-3; D call uncertain. Trimming stripped 5 bases from V and 8 bases from J, with 7 bases between. CDR3 length equals 11 residues. The germline CDR1 and CDR2 sequences are SGHVS and FNYEAQ. Here the CDR3 reads CASSPGYTIYF. CDR3 DNA sequence: TGTGCCAGCAGCCCCGGTTACACCATATATTTT.

This chain joins TRBV4-1 and TRBJ1-4; D remains unclear. Trimming pared 3 bases from V and 3 bases from J, leaving 14 bases between. Germline V lookup: CDR1 MGHRA, CDR2 YSYEKL. The CDR3 sequence is 16 residues long. The DNA for the CDR3 is TGCGCCAGCAGCCAGCCCGTGGTAGCCCCTAATGAAAAACTGTTTTTT. Translated, it gives CASSQPVVAPNEKLFF.

This chain uses TRBV7-2 with TRBJ2-3; TRBD2 might be the D (6 bases). The CDR3 loop spans 16 amino acids. Trimming cost V 7 bases and J 5 bases, with 22 bases left between them. Germline values: CDR1 SGHTA, CDR2 FQGNSA. The CDR3, as DNA: TGTGCCAGCAACTCCCCACCGGGAGTACGTCAAGATACGCAGTATTTT. Amino acids: CASNSPPGVRQDTQYF. Variable domain in full (rest from reference TRBV7-2 and TRBJ2-3): GAGVSQSPSNKVTEKGKDVELRCDPISGHTALYWYRQSLGQGLEFLIYFQGNSAPDKSGLPSDRFSAERTGGSVSTLTIQRTQQEDSAVYLCASNSPPGVRQDTQYFGPGTRLTVL.

This chain joins TRBV11-1 and TRBJ1-1; possible D gene TRBD1, 6 bases. CDR1 SGHAT and CDR2 FQDESV come from the germline V gene (reference sequence). The length of the CDR3 is 14 residues. V lost 7 bases and J 1 base, leaving 13 bases between the germline ends. The CDR3 region has the DNA TGTGCCAGCAACCGCCGGGGGGCGAACACTGAAGCTTTCTTT. It codes for CASNRRGANTEAFF. Filled out from reference TRBV11-1 and TRBJ1-1, the complete variable domain reads EAEVAQSPRYKITEKSQAVAFWCDPISGHATLYWYRQILGQGPELLVQFQDESVVDDSQLPKDRFSAERLKGVDSTLKIQPAELGDSAMYLCASNRRGANTEAFFGQGTRLTVV.

This clone has only a few counts. The sample carries other DNA sequences with the same CDR3. The V gene is TRBV27, the J gene TRBJ2-1; 14 bases line up with TRBD2. This CDR3 region has 16 residues. With V trimmed by 0 bases and J by 7 bases, 2 bases remained unmatched. Germline V CDR1 and CDR2: MNHEY, SMNVEV (reference sequence). CDR3 region: CASSLSGTSGSNEQFF. CDR3 DNA sequence: TGTGCCAGCAGTTTATCCGGGACTAGCGGGAGTAATGAGCAGTTCTTC.

The chain couples TRBV19 to TRBJ1-1; D gene ambiguous. Trimming cost V 2 bases and J 0 bases, with 10 bases left between them. Germline V gives CDR1 LNHDA, CDR2 SQIVND (reference sequence). The CDR3 sequence is 15 residues long. The CDR3 DNA reads TGTGCCAGTAGTATAAGGGCAGCCATGAACACTGAAGCTTTCTTT. Its protein is CASSIRAAMNTEAFF.

The chain employs TRBV14 and TRBJ1-1; D unclear. The CDR3 covers 13 residues. Trimming shortened V by 2 bases and J by 0 bases, and 4 bases separated the two germline ends. CDR1 is SGHDN, CDR2 FVKESK, per germline. The CDR3 DNA reads TGTGCCAGCAGCCAATTCGTGAACACTGAAGCTTTCTTT. This gives the protein CASSQFVNTEAFF. Supplemented by reference TRBV14 and TRBJ1-1, the full variable domain reads EAGVTQFPSHSVIEKGQTVTLRCDPISGHDNLYWYRRVMGKEIKFLLHFVKESKQDESGMPNNRFLAERTGGTYSTLKVQPAELEDSGVYFCASSQFVNTEAFFGQGTRLTVV.

The chain recombines TRBV11-2 with TRBJ2-1; 8 positions agree with TRBD2. The ends lost 5 bases at V and 3 bases at J; junction bases unmatched: 6. This CDR3 is 15 amino acids long. Looked up from germline, CDR1 is SGHAT and CDR2 is FQNNGV. The CDR3 loop reads CASSTAGANYNEQFF. CDR3 in DNA: TGTGCCAGCAGCACAGCGGGAGCGAACTACAATGAGCAGTTCTTC.

DNA for the CDR3: TGTGCCAGCAGCCTAGGAGGCTCGATGAGGGATGCTTTCTTT. Residues: CASSLGGSMRDAFF. The chain combines TRBV28 with TRBJ1-1; unclear D gene. Germline assignment: CDR1 MDHEN and CDR2 SYDVKM. Trimming cost V 6 bases and J 11 bases, with 22 bases left between them. This CDR3 contains 14 residues. Complete variable domain (other parts from reference TRBV28 and TRBJ1-1): DVKVTQSSRYLVKRTGEKVFLECVQDMDHENMFWYRQDPGLGLRLIYFSYDVKMKEKGDIPEGYSVSREKKERFSLILESASTNQTSMYLCASSLGGSMRDAFFGQGTRLTVV.

The chain links TRBV27 to TRBJ2-4; TRBD2 matches at 7 bases. There are 13 residues in the CDR3. Germline lookup yields CDR1 MNHEY and CDR2 SMNVEV (reference sequence). V lost 1 base and J lost 7; bases outside the gene matches: 1. The CDR3 is CASSLWGGNIQYF. The CDR3 nucleotides are TGTGCCAGCAGTTTATGGGGAGGGAACATTCAGTACTTC.

The CDR3 reads CASSLSWDQNSYEQYF. CDR3 nucleotides: TGTGCCAGCAGTTTATCTTGGGACCAAAACTCCTACGAGCAGTACTTC. The chain links TRBV27 to TRBJ2-7, with D perhaps being TRBD1 or TRBD2 (5 bases each). Trimming left V 0 bases short and J 0 bases short, with 12 bases between. CDR1 is MNHEY, CDR2 SMNVEV, per germline (reference sequence). This CDR3 is 16 amino acids long.

This chain connects TRBV11-2 to TRBJ2-1; 8 nucleotides agree with TRBD1. V was clipped by 0 bases and J by 5 bases; unmatched bases: 6. Germline values: CDR1 SGHAT, CDR2 FQNNGV. The CDR3 is 16 amino acids. CDR3 nucleotides: TGTGCCAGCAGCTTAGATGCCGGACAGGGTCACAATGAGCAGTTCTTC. It specifies CASSLDAGQGHNEQFF. Full variable domain (missing parts from reference TRBV11-2 and TRBJ2-1): EAGVAQSPRYKIIEKRQSVAFWCNPISGHATLYWYQQILGQGPKLLIQFQNNGVVDDSQLPKDRFSAERLKGVDSTLKIQPAKLEDSAVYLCASSLDAGQGHNEQFFGPGTRLTVL.

This sequence joins TRBV19 and TRBJ2-3; 11 bases map to TRBD2. Unmatched junction bases numbered 5, after V lost 5 bases and J lost 4 bases. Germline CDR1 LNHDA, CDR2 SQIVND (reference sequence). This CDR3 has 15 amino acids. Written as DNA, the CDR3 is TGTGCCAGTAGTGTGCCGGGACTAGCGGCAGATACGCAGTATTTT. It is translated as CASSVPGLAADTQYF.

This chain links TRBV2 with TRBJ2-7, with 8 bases fitting TRBD2. Germline values: CDR1 SNHLY, CDR2 FYNNEI. V lost 11 bases and J lost 6; bases outside the gene matches: 12. The CDR3 sequence is 13 residues long. The CDR3 DNA reads TGTGCCTGTCGGGCTAGCGGGCCCGGCGAGCAGTACTTC. Translation: CACRASGPGEQYF.

This sequence joins TRBV5-1 and TRBJ2-5; 13 bases match TRBD2. The J call is uncertain, as TRBJ2-7 better fits the DNA end. CDR1 and CDR2 from the germline V gene are SGHRS and YFSETQ. This CDR3 region has 15 residues. The CDR3 sequence: CASRSGLAGAYEQYF. CDR3 nucleotide sequence: TGCGCCAGCAGGTCAGGACTAGCGGGAGCCTACGAGCAGTACTTC.

This clone was found many times. The CDR3 DNA reads TGTGCCAGCAGCTTAGTGGGACGGGACTATGGCTACACCTTC. It yields the protein CASSLVGRDYGYTF. The chain uses TRBV7-9 and TRBJ1-2, with a possible D match to TRBD1 (5 bases). The V gene's germline CDR1 is SEHNR and CDR2 FQNEAQ (reference sequence). The V end was cut by 1 base, the J end by 3 bases, with 9 bases between. This CDR3 has 14 residues. The complete variable domain, with remaining parts taken from reference TRBV7-9 and TRBJ1-2, reads DTGVSQNPRHKITKRGQNVTFRCDPISEHNRLYWYRQTLGQGPEFLTYFQNEAQLEKSRLLSDRFSAERPKGSFSTLEIQRTEQGDSAMYLCASSLVGRDYGYTFGSGTRLTVV.

This rearrangement joins TRBV9 to TRBJ2-2; D remains unclear. Per germline, CDR1 SGDLS and CDR2 YYNGEE. The CDR3 extends over 16 amino acids. The V end lost 2 bases, the J end lost 0 bases, and 11 bases lay between the germline ends. CDR3 residues: CASSVGLLANTGELFF. CDR3 sequence (DNA): TGTGCCAGCAGCGTGGGGTTACTCGCGAACACCGGGGAGCTGTTTTTT.

V and J are TRBV19 and TRBJ1-5; no definite D call. The V gene lost 3 bases and the J gene lost 4 bases, with 16 bases spanning the gap. Germline CDR1 LNHDA, CDR2 SQIVND (reference sequence). The length of the CDR3 is 16 residues. The CDR3 reads CASSIWLLPRNQPQHF. DNA for the CDR3: TGTGCCAGTAGTATTTGGCTGCTCCCCCGGAATCAGCCCCAGCATTTT.

This clone was recorded many times. CDR3 nucleotides: TGTGCCAGCAGTGGAGGACAGGAGAACACTGAAGCTTTCTTT. Protein sequence: CASSGGQENTEAFF. The chain links TRBV6-1 to TRBJ1-1, with 7 bases matching TRBD1. Trimming cost V 4 bases and J 1 base; bases outside gene matches: 3. The germline V gene has CDR1 MNHNS and CDR2 SASEGT. The CDR3 is made up of 14 amino acids.

The chain carries TRBV7-3 and TRBJ2-1; 12 positions match TRBD2. The CDR3 is made up of 16 amino acids. CDR1 SGHTA and CDR2 FQGTGA come from the germline V gene. Trimming took 5 bases from V and 0 from J; bases not matched to a gene: 2. The CDR3 loop reads CASSMTSGSSYNEQFF. CDR3 in DNA: TGTGCCAGCAGCATGACTAGCGGGAGCTCCTACAATGAGCAGTTCTTC.

This clone has a single count. The rearrangement joins TRBV29-1 to TRBJ2-1; D is perhaps TRBD2 (6 bases). Trimming cost V 6 bases and J 4 bases, with 16 bases left between them. Germline CDR1 and CDR2: SQVTM and ANQGSEA. The CDR3 spans 14 residues. The CDR3, as DNA: TGCAGCGTCCCACGGGAGTTCAATTACAATGAGCAGTTCTTC. Amino acid sequence: CSVPREFNYNEQFF.

The rearrangement uses TRBV7-2 and TRBJ2-5, with 10 bases matching TRBD2. The J call may be faulty, since TRBJ2-7 better matches the DNA end. In germline, CDR1 is SGHTA, CDR2 FQGNSA. CDR3 length: 15 amino acids. The CDR3 here is CASSSGAGGPYEQYF. The DNA for the CDR3 is TGTGCCAGCAGCTCGGGAGCGGGAGGGCCCTACGAGCAGTACTTC.

The rearrangement uses TRBV10-2 and TRBJ2-7; the match to TRBD2 covers 9 bases. Germline trimming cut 1 base from V and 6 bases from J; bases unmatched to any gene: 7. Germline-derived CDR1 and CDR2 are WSHSY and SAAADI. The CDR3 runs 15 residues. The CDR3 DNA sequence: TGCGCCAGCAGTGAGTTAGGTAGCGGGAGCATCGAGCAGTACTTC. Its protein product is CASSELGSGSIEQYF.